One sample yielded the 24 T cell receptor beta chains listed below, sequenced in a study of regulatory T cells in long-lasting Graves disease. Time point here: newly diagnosed GD, antithyroid drugs for less than 3 months. RNA isolated from PBMCs was used to make the TCR library. To make TCR beta libraries, researchers used iRepertoire HTBI primers and Arm-PCR of CDR3 regions. TCRdb re-called the multiplex PCR reads through MiXCR, storing one row per CDR3 protein. The table has about 310,000 distinct CDR3 sequences, under 20% seen once. The sequencing here drew on peripheral blood mononuclear cells (PBMCs), taken at new diagnosis, from a patient treated with antithyroid drugs. The receptors derive from a female donor with Graves disease.

For this clonotype: It differs at one base from a far larger clone, so likely a read error. J is TRBJ2-5 and V is TRBV12-3 or TRBV12-4, with a weak D call TRBD1 (6 bases). This CDR3 region has 16 residues. In nucleotides, the CDR3 is TGTGCCAGCAGCCCTTGGGGGTGGGGACAACAAGAGACCCAGTGCTTC. Protein sequence: CASSPWGWGQQETQCF.

Worth noting for this clonotype: The junction departs from germline at one end; a sequencing error may be responsible. The chain recombines TRBV12-3 or TRBV12-4 with TRBJ2-5; 8 bases align to TRBD1. The CDR3 runs to 17 residues. CDR3 DNA sequence: TGTACCAGCAGTCAGACTCCGGACAGGGCCGTCCAAGAGACCCAGTACTTC. Protein product: CTSSQTPDRAVQETQYF.

The sample holds one count of this clonotype. V is TRBV20-1 and J is TRBJ1-3, with D maybe TRBD1 (5 bases). The CDR3 is 16 amino acids. The germline V and J ends were trimmed by 0 bases and 6 bases, with 18 bases remaining between them. CDR1 and CDR2 (germline): DFQATT, SNEGSKA (reference sequence). The CDR3: CSARDSGGLEKNTIYF. CDR3 DNA sequence: TGCAGTGCTAGAGATTCGGGGGGTTTGGAGAAAAACACCATATATTTT.

The chain has TRBV6-2 or TRBV6-3 and TRBJ2-7; 16 bases align to TRBD2. The junction had 7 bases not matched to a gene; V was cut back by 5 bases and J by 3 bases. The CDR3 is 17 residues long. Germline CDR1 MNHEY, CDR2 SVGEGT. The CDR3: CASSEGTSGRGFYEQYF. The DNA for the CDR3 is TGTGCCAGCAGTGAAGGGACTAGCGGGAGGGGGTTCTACGAGCAGTACTTC.

At least ten counts were recorded for this clonotype. The genes are TRBV19 and TRBJ1-2; D uncertain. V was clipped by 0 bases and J by 4 bases, with 9 bases between them. The germline CDR1 and CDR2 sequences are LNHDA and SQIVND (reference sequence). There are 14 residues in the CDR3. The CDR3 region has the DNA TGTGCCAGTAGTATAGACAGTCGAGCCTATGGCTACACCTTC. Protein: CASSIDSRAYGYTF. Together with reference TRBV19 and TRBJ1-2, the CDR3 gives the full variable domain: DGGITQSPKYLFRKEGQNVTLSCEQNLNHDAMYWYRQDPGQGLRLIYYSQIVNDFQKGDIAEGYSVSREKKESFPLTVTSAQKNPTAFYLCASSIDSRAYGYTFGSGTRLTVV.

The table lists this clonotype with a few counts. The genes are TRBV5-6 and TRBJ1-2; TRBD1 matches 8 bases. Per germline, CDR1 SGHDT and CDR2 YYEEEE. This CDR3 contains 14 residues. J gave up 13 bases and V 4 bases, and 15 bases lay outside the gene matches. The CDR3 sequence is CASSRGTGSPTGTF. The DNA for the CDR3 is TGTGCCAGCAGCCGAGGGACAGGCTCTCCAACGGGCACCTTC.

J is TRBJ2-4 and V is TRBV29-1, with D unresolved. Per germline, CDR1 SQVTM and CDR2 ANQGSEA. V dropped 5 bases and J dropped 2 bases, with 10 bases sitting between them. The CDR3 runs 13 residues. CDR3 sequence: CSVNEETKNIQYF. Written as DNA, the CDR3 is TGCAGCGTTAACGAGGAAACCAAAAACATTCAGTACTTC.

In its sample, this clonotype was seen a few times. The chain has TRBV28 and TRBJ2-7; D is unresolved. Germline lookup yields CDR1 MDHEN and CDR2 SYDVKM. V was pared by 4 bases and J by 3 bases, with 4 bases between. The CDR3 totals 11 residues. The CDR3: CASSYRYEQYF. The CDR3 DNA reads as TGTGCCAGCAGTTACCGCTACGAGCAGTACTTC. The full variable domain, rest sourced from reference TRBV28 and TRBJ2-7, is DVKVTQSSRYLVKRTGEKVFLECVQDMDHENMFWYRQDPGLGLRLIYFSYDVKMKEKGDIPEGYSVSREKKERFSLILESASTNQTSMYLCASSYRYEQYFGPGTRLTVT.

This clonotype was observed at least ten times. The genes are TRBV2 and TRBJ2-3; 7 bases match TRBD2. V was pared by 4 bases and J by 2 bases, with 6 bases of the junction left unmatched. Germline assignment: CDR1 SNHLY and CDR2 FYNNEI. This CDR3 spans 15 amino acids. The CDR3 loop reads CASSAESGTTDTQYF. The CDR3 DNA sequence: TGTGCCAGCAGTGCTGAGAGCGGGACCACAGATACGCAGTATTTT.

This clonotype came up a few times. This chain joins TRBV9 and TRBJ2-1, with a tentative D call TRBD2 (6 bases). Trimming pared 3 bases from V and 5 bases from J, leaving 18 bases between. Germline-derived CDR1 and CDR2 are SGDLS and YYNGEE. The CDR3 totals 16 residues. The CDR3 reads CASSAVFGRENNEQFF. CDR3 nucleotide sequence: TGTGCCAGCAGCGCCGTTTTCGGGAGAGAAAACAATGAGCAGTTCTTC.

This clonotype was counted many times. This chain links TRBV29-1 with TRBJ2-2, with TRBD1 matching over 11 bases. J was trimmed by 0 bases and V by 6 bases; bases with no gene match: 21. CDR3 length: 21 amino acids. Germline CDR1 and CDR2: SQVTM and ANQGSEA. The CDR3 DNA reads as TGCAGCGTAGACTCTGGGACAGGGGGAAGAAGGCCAGCTACGAACACCGGGGAGCTGTTTTTT. This encodes CSVDSGTGGRRPATNTGELFF.

Ten or more counts support this clonotype. This chain connects TRBV6-4 to TRBJ2-1, with a tentative D call TRBD2 (6 bases). Germline V lookup: CDR1 MRHNA, CDR2 SNTAGT. Trimming stripped 4 bases from V and 4 bases from J, with 17 bases between. The CDR3 extends over 16 amino acids. CDR3 in amino acids: CASSAVSGNGYNEQFF. For the CDR3, the DNA is TGTGCCAGCAGTGCCGTTAGCGGCAACGGGTACAATGAGCAGTTCTTC.

In this sample, this clonotype turned up many times. V gene TRBV2 combines with J gene TRBJ2-5, with D uncertain. Germline V CDR1 and CDR2: SNHLY, FYNNEI. The length of the CDR3 is 16 residues. V dropped 6 bases and J dropped 1 base, with 18 bases sitting between them. DNA for the CDR3: TGTGCCAGCAGAGGTCGACTCCCACAGCTCCAAGAGACCCAGTACTTC. Its protein is CASRGRLPQLQETQYF.

This clonotype was recorded many times. The gene calls are TRBV28 and TRBJ2-1; 10 bases fit TRBD2. The CDR3 loop spans 15 amino acids. CDR1 and CDR2 from the germline V gene are MDHEN and SYDVKM. V dropped 5 bases and J dropped 1; count of bases not matched to a gene: 2. Here the CDR3 DNA reads TGTGCCAGCAGTCTACTAGCGGGGTCCTACAATGAGCAGTTCTTC. Amino acid sequence: CASSLLAGSYNEQFF.

In this sample, this clonotype turned up a few times. The V call is TRBV14, the J call TRBJ2-7; 12 bases align to TRBD2. Germline V lookup: CDR1 SGHDN, CDR2 FVKESK. V lost 3 bases to trimming and J lost 3 bases; unmatched junction nucleotides: 3. The CDR3 runs 15 residues. DNA for the CDR3: TGTGCCAGCAGCCAGACTAGCGGGAGTGTCTACGAGCAGTACTTC. Translation gives CASSQTSGSVYEQYF.

This clonotype was detected ten times or more. The J gene is TRBJ1-2, the V gene TRBV15; perhaps TRBD1 as D (5 bases). The V end lost 5 bases, the J end lost 3 bases, and 10 bases lay between the germline ends. The CDR3 has 13 amino acids. Germline CDR1 LNHNV, CDR2 YYDKDF (reference sequence). The DNA of the CDR3 is TGTGCCACCAGCCCGGGGGGAGACTATGGCTACACCTTC. Protein product: CATSPGGDYGYTF.

For this clonotype: Given a much more abundant clone one base away, this may be a read error. No conserved phenylalanine or tryptophan ends this CDR3, so it is likely a read error. CDR3 region: CASMVLMGGGYTL. The CDR3 DNA sequence: TGTGCCAGCATGGTTCTTATGGGTGGGGGCTACACCCTC. This chain joins TRBV28 and TRBJ1-2, with no clear D. The CDR3 extends over 13 amino acids. The germline gives CDR1 MDHEN, CDR2 SYDVKM. The V gene lost 7 bases and the J gene lost 8 bases, with 17 bases spanning the gap.

The chain recombines TRBV6-1 with TRBJ2-2; maybe TRBD1 (6 bases). With 4 bases removed from V and 5 bases from J, the gap between germline ends came to 11 bases. CDR3 size: 14 residues. CDR1 is MNHNS, CDR2 SASEGT, per germline. The CDR3 coding sequence is TGTGCCAGCAGTGTTGGACAGATTACCGGGGAGCTGTTTTTT. This encodes CASSVGQITGELFF.

This clonotype was picked up many times. The V and J genes are TRBV24-1 and TRBJ1-5, with a weak D call TRBD1 (6 bases). Germline loops: CDR1 KGHDR, CDR2 SFDVKD. The V and J ends lost 4 bases and 7 bases respectively, with 13 bases between them. The CDR3 has 14 residues. The CDR3 DNA reads as TGTGCCACCAGTGACCCGGACAGTTGGCAGCCCCAGCATTTT. Protein sequence: CATSDPDSWQPQHF.

This clonotype appeared many times. The gene calls are TRBV24-1 and TRBJ2-7; 10 bases align to TRBD1. The CDR3 has 15 residues. Losses at the gene ends were 5 bases for V and 6 bases for J; bases not matched to a gene: 9. CDR1 is KGHDR, CDR2 SFDVKD, per germline. The CDR3 protein is CATSARTGGNGEQYF. The CDR3 DNA reads TGTGCCACCAGTGCCCGGACAGGGGGAAATGGCGAGCAGTACTTC.

This chain joins TRBV12-3 or TRBV12-4 and TRBJ1-4, with D possibly matching TRBD1 (6 bases). The V and J ends lost 6 bases and 7 bases respectively, with 18 bases between them. The CDR3 is made up of 15 amino acids. CDR3 coding DNA: TGTGCCAGCAGCCGAGGACGAGCCAGGGGTGAAAAACTGTTTTTT. As protein: CASSRGRARGEKLFF.

Many counts were recorded for this clonotype. The J gene is TRBJ1-5, the V gene TRBV20-1, with 9 bases lining up with TRBD1. This CDR3 spans 15 amino acids. Per germline, CDR1 DFQATT and CDR2 SNEGSKA (reference sequence). V shed 3 bases, J shed 7 bases, and the junction held 10 bases outside the gene matches. CDR3: CSASPGTGTSQPQHF. CDR3 nucleotide sequence: TGCAGTGCTAGTCCCGGGACAGGGACAAGCCAGCCCCAGCATTTT.

This clonotype was found many times. V usage is TRBV5-1 and J usage is TRBJ2-7; 10 bases map to TRBD1. Looked up from germline, CDR1 is SGHRS and CDR2 is YFSETQ. V lost 6 bases, J lost 6 bases, and 6 bases stayed unmatched. This CDR3 contains 13 residues. The CDR3: CASKEGQGGEQYF. The CDR3 region has the DNA TGCGCCAGCAAGGAAGGACAGGGGGGCGAGCAGTACTTC.

This clonotype was recorded many times. The chain combines TRBV15 with TRBJ2-1, with D possibly TRBD2 on 5 matching bases. V was cut by 0 bases and J by 6 bases, with 9 bases left in between. The V gene's germline CDR1 is LNHNV and CDR2 YYDKDF (reference sequence). CDR3 length equals 14 residues. The CDR3 reads CATSREASSNEQFF. The CDR3 DNA reads as TGTGCCACCAGCAGAGAGGCTAGCTCCAATGAGCAGTTCTTC.